Below, 13 T cell receptor beta chains from the same sample are listed, as sequenced in a study of control samples from healthy donors and cancer patients. Method: immunoSEQ multiplex PCR; TCRdb's copy keeps in-frame clones and lacks some. The sample records about 76,000 clones, about nine tenths being singletons. The sequenced sample consisted of PBMCs. The receptor set was obtained from a woman in her 50s with colorectal cancer.

The J gene is TRBJ1-1, the V gene TRBV19; TRBD1 matches at 7 bases. V dropped 6 bases and J dropped 1; count of bases not matched to a gene: 5. In germline, CDR1 is LNHDA, CDR2 SQIVND (reference sequence). CDR3 length: 14 residues. In nucleotides, the CDR3 is TGTGCCAGTAGATACAGGGGAGGGAACACTGAAGCTTTCTTT. Translating it yields CASRYRGGNTEAFF.

V usage is TRBV4-3 and J usage is TRBJ1-6; no firm D call. Germline CDR1 and CDR2: LGHNA and YSLEER. Trimming left V 0 bases short and J 7 bases short, with 16 bases between. The CDR3 loop spans 17 amino acids. Written as DNA, the CDR3 is TGCGCCAGCAGCCAAGATGAACGACCCACAGCCAATTCACCCCTCCACTTT. This codes for CASSQDERPTANSPLHF.

This clone was picked up a small number of times. This sequence joins TRBV24-1 and TRBJ2-3; either TRBD1 or TRBD2 may fit D (5 bases each). The CDR3 is made up of 15 amino acids. The V gene lost 3 bases and the J gene lost 4 bases, with 13 bases spanning the gap. Germline-derived CDR1 and CDR2 are KGHDR and SFDVKD. The CDR3 DNA reads TGTGCCACCAGTGATCCGGGGCAGGGCGCAGATACGCAGTATTTT. This codes for CATSDPGQGADTQYF.

The gene calls are TRBV7-2 and TRBJ1-1; D may be TRBD1 (6 bases). The CDR3 has 13 residues. The V gene's germline CDR1 is SGHTA and CDR2 FQGNSA. The ends were cut back, 5 bases at V and 1 base at J, with 8 bases in the middle. The CDR3 bases are TGTGCCAGCAGCCGACAGGCGAACACTGAAGCTTTCTTT. This codes for CASSRQANTEAFF.

The chain recombines TRBV3-1 (or the pseudogene TRBV3-2) with TRBJ2-7; 8 bases align to TRBD2. The CDR3 loop spans 17 amino acids. V dropped 6 bases and J dropped 0; count of bases not matched to a gene: 13. Germline loops: CDR1 LGHDT, CDR2 YNNKEL (reference sequence). CDR3 sequence (DNA): TGTGCCAGCAGGAAGCCAATCGGGGGGGGCAGCTCCTACGAGCAGTACGTC. Its protein product is CASRKPIGGGSSYEQYV.

The chain recombines TRBV19 with TRBJ2-1; 7 bases line up with TRBD1. This CDR3 comprises 14 residues. Germline CDR1 is LNHDA and CDR2 is SQIVND (reference sequence). J gave up 3 bases and V 5 bases, and 4 bases lay outside the gene matches. In nucleotides, the CDR3 is TGTGCCAGTAGTCCCGGGACAGTCTACAATGAGCAGTTCTTC. Translating it yields CASSPGTVYNEQFF.

The rearrangement joins TRBV27 to TRBJ2-5; 12 positions match TRBD2. The germline CDR1 and CDR2 sequences are MNHEY and SMNVEV (reference sequence). The CDR3 extends over 18 amino acids. V shed 4 bases and J 5 bases; nucleotides not matched to a gene: 14. CDR3 amino acids: CASSSARASGGVWETQYF. The CDR3 coding sequence is TGTGCCAGCAGTTCGGCTCGGGCTAGCGGGGGGGTATGGGAGACCCAGTACTTC.

The chain is built from TRBV2 and TRBJ1-5; 7 bases match TRBD1. The CDR3 is made up of 15 amino acids. Germline CDR1 SNHLY, CDR2 FYNNEI. V dropped 6 bases and J dropped 2; count of bases not matched to a gene: 7. The CDR3 spells CASSFTGVGNQPQHF. As DNA, the CDR3 is TGTGCCAGCAGCTTTACAGGGGTTGGCAATCAGCCCCAGCATTTT.

The J gene is TRBJ2-7, the V gene TRBV5-6; D might be TRBD1 (6 bases). The CDR3 has 15 amino acids. The V end lost 3 bases, the J end lost 1 base, and 14 bases lay between the germline ends. Germline assignment: CDR1 SGHDT and CDR2 YYEEEE. In nucleotides, the CDR3 is TGTGCCAGCAGCTGGACTCCCCAGGGGTCCTACGAGCAGTACGTC. Residues: CASSWTPQGSYEQYV.

This sequence joins TRBV7-2 and TRBJ2-1, with D possibly TRBD2 on 6 matching bases. V lost 3 bases to trimming and J lost 3 bases, with 12 bases between them. The CDR3 covers 15 residues. The germline V gene encodes CDR1 SGHTA and CDR2 FQGNSA. The CDR3 here is CASSFTSSIYNEQFF. The CDR3 nucleotides read TGTGCCAGCAGCTTTACTAGCAGCATCTACAATGAGCAGTTCTTC. Complete variable domain (other parts from reference TRBV7-2 and TRBJ2-1): GAGVSQSPSNKVTEKGKDVELRCDPISGHTALYWYRQSLGQGLEFLIYFQGNSAPDKSGLPSDRFSAERTGGSVSTLTIQRTQQEDSAVYLCASSFTSSIYNEQFFGPGTRLTVL.

The chain combines TRBV12-3 or TRBV12-4 with TRBJ2-5, with TRBD2 matching 7 bases. CDR3 length equals 11 residues. Unmatched junction bases numbered 4, after V lost 8 bases and J lost 7 bases. CDR3 DNA: TGTGCCAGCGGCGGGGGTGGGACCCAGTACTTC. This sequence encodes CASGGGGTQYF.

J is TRBJ1-2 and V is TRBV6-5; D is ambiguous. Per germline, CDR1 MNHEY and CDR2 SVGAGI. V lost 1 base and J 2 bases, leaving 14 bases between the germline ends. The CDR3 consists of 16 residues. Here the CDR3 reads CASSYYPDSLNYGYTF. Here the CDR3 DNA reads TGTGCCAGCAGTTACTATCCGGATTCCTTAAACTATGGCTACACCTTC.

The chain joins TRBV5-5 to TRBJ2-2, with 9 nucleotides matching TRBD1. Looked up from germline, CDR1 is SGHKS and CDR2 is YYEKEE (reference sequence). This CDR3 is built from 16 residues. J lost 2 bases, V lost 4 bases, and 6 bases had no gene match. The CDR3 is CASSPRTGDNTGELFF. Written as DNA, the CDR3 is TGTGCCAGCAGCCCCCGGACAGGGGATAACACCGGGGAGCTGTTTTTT.